One and the same sample provided the 32 T cell receptor beta chains below, sequenced in a study of T cell responses to AZD1222 COVID-19 vaccine. Only in-frame clones appear in the TCRdb table, and some are missing; sequencing was by immunoSEQ multiplex PCR. The sample lists some 110,000 clones, 88% occurring once. The specimen comprised peripheral blood, sampled on day 0 of AZD1222 vaccination. The receptor source for this set is an adult in good health.

The chain is built from TRBV11-1 and TRBJ1-2; 9 positions match TRBD1. The CDR3 totals 14 residues. Looked up from germline, CDR1 is SGHAT and CDR2 is FQDESV (reference sequence). V lost 1 base to trimming and J lost 7 bases; unmatched junction nucleotides: 4. The CDR3 DNA follows: TGTGCCAGCAGCTTAGTGGACAGGGGAGCTGGCTACACCTTC. The encoded protein is CASSLVDRGAGYTF.

The rearrangement links TRBV21-1 to TRBJ1-1; whether TRBD1, the table's D call, matches the DNA was not checked. TRBV21-1 is a pseudogene. The CDR3 runs 15 residues. In nucleotides, the CDR3 is TGTGCCAGCAGCACTCCACAGGGATGCATCACTGAAGCTTTCTTT. This gives the protein CASSTPQGCITEAFF.

J is TRBJ1-5 and V is TRBV2; the D gene is possibly TRBD1 (6 bases). The CDR3 extends over 14 amino acids. Trimming stripped 6 bases from V and 1 base from J, with 10 bases between. Germline lookup yields CDR1 SNHLY and CDR2 FYNNEI. The CDR3 coding sequence is TGTGCCAGCAGAAAGGACAGCAGCAATCAGCCCCAGCATTTT. It encodes CASRKDSSNQPQHF.

The V gene is TRBV10-2, the J gene TRBJ2-5; tentatively, D is TRBD1 (6 bases). The V end was cut by 2 bases, the J end by 3 bases, with 10 bases between. Germline V CDR1 and CDR2: WSHSY, SAAADI. The CDR3 sequence is 14 residues long. The CDR3 here is CASSEPGHEETQYF. CDR3 bases: TGCGCCAGCAGTGAGCCGGGACATGAAGAGACCCAGTACTTC.

The rearrangement joins TRBV9 to TRBJ2-7; 9 nucleotides agree with TRBD1. This CDR3 comprises 15 residues. Trimming at V came to 0 bases and at J to 6 bases, leaving 7 bases not matched to a gene. The germline CDR1 and CDR2 sequences are SGDLS and YYNGEE. CDR3 DNA sequence: TGTGCCAGCAGCGTAGACTCGGGACAGGGCAGCGAGCAGTACTTC. Translation gives CASSVDSGQGSEQYF.

V usage is TRBV29-1 and J usage is TRBJ1-1; D is unresolved. Germline CDR1 is SQVTM and CDR2 is ANQGSEA. The CDR3 is made up of 14 amino acids. The germline V and J ends were trimmed by 3 bases and 5 bases, with 16 bases remaining between them. CDR3 DNA sequence: TGCAGCGTTGAGGCGACTCCCCGCGGGACTGAAGCTTTCTTT. It yields the protein CSVEATPRGTEAFF.

V usage is TRBV6-5 and J usage is TRBJ1-3; D remains ambiguous. V was pared by 5 bases and J by 2 bases, with 1 base between. The germline gives CDR1 MNHEY, CDR2 SVGAGI. The CDR3 consists of 11 residues. The CDR3 protein is CASSTGNTIYF. CDR3 nucleotides: TGTGCCAGCAGTACTGGAAACACCATATATTTT.

V and J are TRBV10-2 and TRBJ1-3, with 8 bases matching TRBD1. V lost 6 bases and J lost 3; bases outside the gene matches: 4. The CDR3 is made up of 14 amino acids. Germline CDR1 reads WSHSY; CDR2 reads SAAADI. DNA of the CDR3: TGCGCCAGCAGCAGGGGGCTTGATGGAAACACCATATATTTT. Protein sequence: CASSRGLDGNTIYF.

This chain connects TRBV27 to TRBJ2-7; TRBD2 matches 9 bases. The trim removed 2 bases at V and 3 bases at J, leaving 5 bases unmatched. The CDR3 covers 15 residues. Per the germline V gene, CDR1 is MNHEY and CDR2 is SMNVEV (reference sequence). CDR3 in amino acids: CASSLRVAGDYEQYF. DNA of the CDR3: TGTGCCAGCAGTTTACGAGTAGCGGGAGACTACGAGCAGTACTTC.

The V gene is TRBV27, the J gene TRBJ1-2; D unclear. This CDR3 has 14 residues. The ends were cut back, 6 bases at V and 3 bases at J, with 14 bases in the middle. CDR1 and CDR2 from the germline V gene are MNHEY and SMNVEV (reference sequence). The CDR3 protein is CASSRADGDYGYTF. The CDR3 DNA is TGTGCCAGCAGCCGAGCCGACGGAGACTATGGCTACACCTTC.

A word on this clone: At one end, the junction sequence differs from germline, possibly due to a read error. V and J are TRBV12-3 or TRBV12-4 and TRBJ2-5; TRBD1 is a possible D gene (6 bases). This CDR3 has 12 amino acids. In DNA, the CDR3 is TGTGCCAGCAGTTTCCCAGGGACATTGCTACACTTC. Translated, it gives CASSFPGTLLHF.

Written as DNA, the CDR3 is TGCGCCAGCAGCCAAGTCCCAGGAGCTACCTATGGCTACACCTTC. This sequence encodes CASSQVPGATYGYTF. This rearrangement joins TRBV4-1 to TRBJ1-2; the D is unclear. Germline-derived CDR1 and CDR2 are MGHRA and YSYEKL. V lost 1 base and J 4 bases, leaving 13 bases between the germline ends. This CDR3 comprises 15 residues.

This clone was found once. This rearrangement joins TRBV6-5 to TRBJ1-2; D is uncertain. Trimming took off 5 bases at V and 1 base at J, with 8 bases between the two ends. The germline V gene encodes CDR1 MNHEY and CDR2 SVGAGI. CDR3 length: 13 residues. The CDR3, as DNA: TGTGCCAGCAGTCTAACGCTTAACTATGGCTACACCTTC. Translating gives CASSLTLNYGYTF.

The V and J genes are TRBV25-1 and TRBJ2-7; D perhaps matches TRBD2 (5 bases). Trimming cost V 1 base and J 4 bases, with 14 bases left between them. This CDR3 has 15 amino acids. Germline V lookup: CDR1 MGHDK, CDR2 SYGVNS. The CDR3 DNA is TGTGCCAGCAGTGAATCGGCATCACTAGTTTACGAGCAGTACTTC. It translates to CASSESASLVYEQYF.

The V and J genes are TRBV27 and TRBJ2-3, with 9 bases aligning to TRBD2. Per germline, CDR1 MNHEY and CDR2 SMNVEV (reference sequence). The CDR3 has 17 amino acids. V lost 1 base and J lost 2; bases outside the gene matches: 7. The CDR3, as DNA: TGTGCCAGCAGTTTATTGAATCTAGCGGGAACCACAGATACGCAGTATTTT. Protein: CASSLLNLAGTTDTQYF.

V and J are TRBV5-4 and TRBJ2-1; D may be TRBD1 or TRBD2 (5 bases each). Germline V gene lookup returns CDR1 SGHNT and CDR2 YYREEE (reference sequence). This CDR3 region has 15 residues. V lost 4 bases and J 2 bases, leaving 13 bases between the germline ends. CDR3 bases: TGTGCCAGCAGCCCCACCGGGACGGCCTACAATGAGCAGTTCTTC. Its translation: CASSPTGTAYNEQFF.

This chain joins TRBV19 and TRBJ2-7; D is uncertain. This CDR3 has 14 residues. Germline V gene data show CDR1 as LNHDA and CDR2 as SQIVND (reference sequence). V shed 3 bases and J shed 6 bases, with 15 bases lying between them. The CDR3 protein is CASSISGNNREQYF. CDR3 coding DNA: TGTGCCAGTAGTATCTCTGGGAATAATCGCGAGCAGTACTTC.

The J gene is TRBJ2-5, the V gene TRBV11-2; 11 nucleotides match TRBD2. Germline CDR1 is SGHAT and CDR2 is FQNNGV. Trimming cost V 1 base and J 4 bases; bases outside gene matches: 8. This CDR3 region has 17 residues. CDR3 protein: CASSLGGLAGGGETQYF. The CDR3 region has the DNA TGTGCCAGCAGCTTAGGAGGGCTAGCGGGAGGTGGAGAGACCCAGTACTTC.

The CDR3 region is CASSPARQGMVETQYF. The CDR3 DNA reads TGTGCCAGCAGCCCAGCCCGACAGGGGATGGTTGAGACCCAGTACTTC. The chain combines TRBV7-2 with TRBJ2-5; 8 positions match TRBD1. CDR1 and CDR2 from the germline V gene are SGHTA and FQGNSA. This CDR3 has 16 amino acids. Trimming cost V 5 bases and J 5 bases; bases outside gene matches: 13.

The V call is TRBV6-5, the J call TRBJ1-2, with D possibly TRBD1 on 6 matching bases. CDR3 size: 14 residues. Germline CDR1 MNHEY, CDR2 SVGAGI. V lost 6 bases, J lost 4 bases, and 15 bases lay in between. The CDR3 is CASRPPQGSYGYTF. Here the CDR3 DNA reads TGTGCCAGCAGGCCCCCACAGGGTAGCTATGGCTACACCTTC.

The genes are TRBV6-2 or TRBV6-3 and TRBJ2-7; no firm D call. The CDR3 is 13 amino acids. The germline V and J ends were trimmed by 4 bases and 2 bases, with 9 bases remaining between them. Germline V gives CDR1 MNHEY, CDR2 SVGEGT. CDR3 loop: CASSFGFTYEQYF. CDR3 nucleotide sequence: TGTGCCAGCAGTTTCGGGTTTACCTACGAGCAGTACTTC.

The chain is built from TRBV6-4 and TRBJ2-7, with 7 nucleotides matching TRBD2. The CDR3 is 14 residues long. CDR1 is MRHNA, CDR2 SNTAGT, per germline. V lost 2 bases and J lost 2; bases outside the gene matches: 3. The CDR3 is CASSDERGAYEQYF. In DNA form, the CDR3 reads TGTGCCAGCAGTGACGAGCGGGGAGCCTACGAGCAGTACTTC.

The chain links TRBV6-6 to TRBJ2-5; 8 positions agree with TRBD2. CDR3 length: 14 residues. From germline, CDR1 is MNHNY and CDR2 SVGAGI (reference sequence). V lost 8 bases, J lost 4 bases, and 9 bases stayed unmatched. The DNA for the CDR3 is TGTGCCAGCGGGAGAACTAGCGGCACAGAGACCCAGTACTTC. Translating gives CASGRTSGTETQYF.

The gene calls are TRBV6-5 and TRBJ1-2; 8 bases are a match to TRBD1. V lost 5 bases to trimming and J lost 2 bases; unmatched junction nucleotides: 4. From germline, CDR1 is MNHEY and CDR2 SVGAGI. This CDR3 comprises 14 residues. CDR3 in DNA: TGTGCCAGCAGTAACTACAGGGGGAACTATGGCTACACCTTC. Amino acids: CASSNYRGNYGYTF.

This clone has more than one count but fewer than ten. The chain recombines TRBV4-3 with TRBJ1-2; D is perhaps TRBD1 (6 bases). The CDR3 is 16 amino acids. Germline values: CDR1 LGHNA, CDR2 YSLEER. V was cut by 0 bases and J by 5 bases, with 16 bases left in between. CDR3 loop: CASSQDQGRGLYGYTF. CDR3 sequence (DNA): TGCGCCAGCAGCCAAGATCAAGGCAGGGGCTTATATGGCTACACCTTC.

V and J are TRBV28 and TRBJ2-1, with 11 bases lining up with TRBD2. J lost 6 bases, V lost 5 bases, and 12 bases had no gene match. Germline lookup yields CDR1 MDHEN and CDR2 SYDVKM. The CDR3 length is 17 residues. CDR3 residues: CASSRYPTTSGVNEQFF. The CDR3 DNA sequence: TGTGCCAGCAGTCGGTATCCAACGACTAGCGGGGTCAATGAGCAGTTCTTC. Using reference TRBV28 and TRBJ2-1 for the parts outside the CDR3, the full variable domain is DVKVTQSSRYLVKRTGEKVFLECVQDMDHENMFWYRQDPGLGLRLIYFSYDVKMKEKGDIPEGYSVSREKKERFSLILESASTNQTSMYLCASSRYPTTSGVNEQFFGPGTRLTVL.

This chain joins TRBV6-2 or TRBV6-3 and TRBJ1-5; the D is unclear. Germline V gene sequence: CDR1 MNHEY, CDR2 SVGEGT. V dropped 4 bases and J dropped 3 bases, with 10 bases sitting between them. CDR3 length: 14 residues. This CDR3 reads CASSLTEYNQPQHF. As DNA, the CDR3 is TGTGCCAGCAGTTTGACGGAATACAATCAGCCCCAGCATTTT.

This sequence joins TRBV19 and TRBJ1-2; a possible D gene is TRBD1 (5 bases). Germline V gene sequence: CDR1 LNHDA, CDR2 SQIVND (reference sequence). V lost 4 bases and J 0 bases, leaving 9 bases between the germline ends. The CDR3 is 14 amino acids. DNA for the CDR3: TGTGCCAGTAGTACCGGGACCACTAACTATGGCTACACCTTC. Protein sequence: CASSTGTTNYGYTF.

The chain carries TRBV29-1 and TRBJ2-7, with no clear D. Trimming pared 6 bases from V and 3 bases from J, leaving 9 bases between. The CDR3 is 11 residues long. Germline CDR1 is SQVTM and CDR2 is ANQGSEA. The CDR3 sequence: CSVLDVYEQYF. The CDR3 DNA sequence: TGCAGCGTCCTGGACGTCTACGAGCAGTACTTC.

This clone showed up just once. The chain recombines TRBV29-1 with TRBJ1-3; D is ambiguous. The CDR3 loop spans 12 amino acids. Trimming took off 6 bases at V and 3 bases at J, with 9 bases between the two ends. Germline V gene sequence: CDR1 SQVTM, CDR2 ANQGSEA. The CDR3: CSVRESGNTIYF. CDR3 DNA: TGCAGCGTACGGGAGAGTGGAAACACCATATATTTT.

A single count supports this clone. This chain joins TRBV12-1 and TRBJ1-2; TRBD1, as called in the table, went unchecked against the DNA. TRBV12-1 is tagged as a pseudogene. The CDR3 spans 15 residues. CDR3 amino acids: CASSVGTGWTDGYTF. CDR3 in DNA: TGTGCCAGCAGCGTCGGGACAGGGTGGACGGATGGCTACACCTTC.

The rearrangement uses TRBV7-3 and TRBJ1-6; maybe TRBD1 (5 bases). Germline values: CDR1 SGHTA, CDR2 FQGTGA. This CDR3 has 15 amino acids. Trimming shortened V by 2 bases and J by 8 bases, and 13 bases separated the two germline ends. The CDR3 sequence: CASSLLGGSHSPLHF. The CDR3 region has the DNA TGTGCCAGCAGCTTATTGGGGGGGAGTCATTCACCCCTCCACTTT.